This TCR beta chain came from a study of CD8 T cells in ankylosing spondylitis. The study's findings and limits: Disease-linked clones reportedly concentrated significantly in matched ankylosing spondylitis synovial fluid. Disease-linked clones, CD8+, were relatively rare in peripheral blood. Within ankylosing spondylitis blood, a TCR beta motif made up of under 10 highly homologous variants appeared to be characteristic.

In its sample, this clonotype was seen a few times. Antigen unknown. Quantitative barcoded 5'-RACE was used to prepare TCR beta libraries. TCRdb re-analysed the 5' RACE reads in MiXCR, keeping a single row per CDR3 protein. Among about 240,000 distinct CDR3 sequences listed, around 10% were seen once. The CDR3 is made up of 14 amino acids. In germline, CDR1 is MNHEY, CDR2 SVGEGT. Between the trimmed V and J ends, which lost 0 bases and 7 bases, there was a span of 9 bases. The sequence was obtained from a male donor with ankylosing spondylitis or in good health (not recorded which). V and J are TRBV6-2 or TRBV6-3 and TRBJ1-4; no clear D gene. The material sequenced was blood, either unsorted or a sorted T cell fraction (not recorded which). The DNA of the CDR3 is TGTGCCAGCAGTTACTCGGTCGGTGGTGAAAAACTGTTTTTT. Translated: CASSYSVGGEKLFF.